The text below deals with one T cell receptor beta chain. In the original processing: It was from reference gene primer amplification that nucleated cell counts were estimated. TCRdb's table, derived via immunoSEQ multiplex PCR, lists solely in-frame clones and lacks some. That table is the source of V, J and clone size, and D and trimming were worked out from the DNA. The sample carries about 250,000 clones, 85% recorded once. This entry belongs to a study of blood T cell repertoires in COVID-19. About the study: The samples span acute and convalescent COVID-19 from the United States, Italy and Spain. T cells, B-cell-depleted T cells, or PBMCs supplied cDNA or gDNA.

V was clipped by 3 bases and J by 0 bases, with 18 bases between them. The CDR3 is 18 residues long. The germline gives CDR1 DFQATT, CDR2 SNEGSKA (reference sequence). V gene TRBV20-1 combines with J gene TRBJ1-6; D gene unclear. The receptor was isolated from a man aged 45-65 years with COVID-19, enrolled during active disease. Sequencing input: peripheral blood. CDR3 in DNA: TGCAGTGCTAGTAAGATCCCTAGAACCGTCTCCTATAATTCACCCCTCCACTTT. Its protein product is CSASKIPRTVSYNSPLHF.